What follows are 25 T cell receptor beta chains derived from one specimen sequenced in a study of shared clonotypes between healthy human individuals. Naive CD8 isolation took CD45RO-negative cells positively selected for CCR7 and excluded terminally differentiated effector memory CD45RA+ cells. TCRdb keeps only in-frame clones here, not all; method: immunoSEQ multiplex PCR. The sample records around 700,000 clones, roughly 94% being singletons. Sequencing used naive CD8+ T cells sorted from blood. These receptors originate from a man aged 30 to 39 in good health.

This chain joins TRBV21-1 and TRBJ2-5; the table gives TRBD1 as D, unverified against the DNA. TRBV21-1 has pseudogene status. This CDR3 has 21 amino acids. CDR3 protein: CASSKAWRDRTSGRPQETQYF. The DNA of the CDR3 is TGTGCCAGCAGCAAAGCATGGAGGGACAGGACCTCGGGGAGACCCCAAGAGACCCAGTACTTC.

This clone was observed once. The gene calls are TRBV7-6 and TRBJ2-7; 10 bases agree with TRBD1. CDR3 length: 15 residues. Losses at the gene ends were 3 bases for V and 2 bases for J; bases not matched to a gene: 4. Germline V gene data show CDR1 as SGHVS and CDR2 as FNYEAQ. The CDR3 nucleotides read TGTGCCAGCAGCTTGGGGGACAGGGGCCCCTACGAGCAGTACTTC. Translating it yields CASSLGDRGPYEQYF. The variable domain in full, with the rest retrieved from reference TRBV7-6 and TRBJ2-7, is GAGVSQSPRYKVTKRGQDVALRCDPISGHVSLYWYRQALGQGPEFLTYFNYEAQQDKSGLPNDRFSAERPEGSISTLTIQRTEQRDSAMYRCASSLGDRGPYEQYFGPGTRLTVT.

The chain's CDR3 is CSVTGGNMNTEAFF. The CDR3 DNA reads as TGCAGCGTCACCGGTGGGAATATGAACACTGAAGCTTTCTTT. J is TRBJ1-1 and V is TRBV29-1; no firm D call. The germline V and J ends were trimmed by 6 bases and 0 bases, with 14 bases remaining between them. The CDR3 runs to 14 residues. From germline, CDR1 is SQVTM and CDR2 ANQGSEA.

This rearrangement joins TRBV25-1 to TRBJ1-1; D is unresolved. Germline CDR1 reads MGHDK; CDR2 reads SYGVNS. Trimming pared 3 bases from V and 7 bases from J, leaving 6 bases between. This CDR3 spans 11 amino acids. The CDR3, as DNA: TGTGCCAGCAGTGATAAAGTTGAAGCTTTCTTT. Its protein is CASSDKVEAFF.

This clone was counted once. The chain joins TRBV6-1 to TRBJ2-7; D remains ambiguous. Trimming shortened V by 3 bases and J by 0 bases, and 9 bases separated the two germline ends. The CDR3 loop spans 14 amino acids. The germline gives CDR1 MNHNS, CDR2 SASEGT. This chain's CDR3 is CASSDLGNSYEQYF. CDR3 DNA: TGTGCCAGCAGTGATTTGGGCAACTCCTACGAGCAGTACTTC.

In DNA form, the CDR3 reads TGTGCCATCAGTGAGTCAACTAGCGGGATGGTAGATACGCAGTATTTT. The encoded protein is CAISESTSGMVDTQYF. This chain uses TRBV10-3 with TRBJ2-3, with 10 bases that match TRBD2. Trimming took 0 bases from V and 5 from J; bases not matched to a gene: 5. Germline V gives CDR1 ENHRY, CDR2 SYGVKD. This CDR3 is 16 amino acids long.

The chain links TRBV11-2 to TRBJ2-7; D is unclear. Trimming stripped 1 base from V and 6 bases from J, with 13 bases between. CDR3 length: 14 residues. Germline CDR1 is SGHAT and CDR2 is FQNNGV. CDR3 in DNA: TGTGCCAGCAGCTTAGGGCCGGCGAGTCCCGAGCAGTACTTC. Protein sequence: CASSLGPASPEQYF.

The chain couples TRBV13 to TRBJ2-2; 9 bases match TRBD2. From germline, CDR1 is PRHDT and CDR2 FYEKMQ (reference sequence). V lost 3 bases and J lost 4; bases outside the gene matches: 6. CDR3 length: 16 residues. In nucleotides, the CDR3 is TGTGCCAGCAGCTTGGAGCCGGGACTAGCCACCGGGGAGCTGTTTTTT. This translates into CASSLEPGLATGELFF. The variable domain in full, completed from reference TRBV13 and TRBJ2-2, reads AAGVIQSPRHLIKEKRETATLKCYPIPRHDTVYWYQQGPGQDPQFLISFYEKMQSDKGSIPDRFSAQQFSDYHSELNMSSLELGDSALYFCASSLEPGLATGELFFGEGSRLTVL.

The CDR3 protein is CASMGQTATDTQYF. CDR3 DNA: TGTGCCAGCATGGGACAGACAGCCACAGATACGCAGTATTTT. The chain combines TRBV21-1 with TRBJ2-3; TRBD1 is taken as the D call from the table, unchecked against the DNA. TRBV21-1 is noted as a pseudogene. This CDR3 region has 14 residues.

The genes are TRBV7-9 and TRBJ1-4; unclear D gene. The V end lost 5 bases, the J end lost 8 bases, and 15 bases lay between the germline ends. Germline CDR1 is SEHNR and CDR2 is FQNEAQ (reference sequence). There are 14 residues in the CDR3. CDR3 coding DNA: TGTGCCAGCAGCAAAGATACTGAGCTCGAAAAACTGTTTTTT. It specifies CASSKDTELEKLFF.

The chain combines TRBV5-4 with TRBJ2-7; possibly TRBD1 for D (6 bases). Germline lookup yields CDR1 SGHNT and CDR2 YYREEE (reference sequence). This CDR3 is 14 amino acids long. Trimming pared 3 bases from V and 3 bases from J, leaving 13 bases between. CDR3 in DNA: TGTGCCAGCAGCTCGGACAGAATGGACTACGAGCAGTACTTC. Its protein product is CASSSDRMDYEQYF.

The chain joins TRBV27 to TRBJ2-1, with TRBD2 as a possible D gene (6 bases). The V gene lost 5 bases and the J gene lost 10 bases, with 15 bases spanning the gap. The CDR3 loop spans 13 amino acids. Germline CDR1 reads MNHEY; CDR2 reads SMNVEV (reference sequence). DNA for the CDR3: TGTGCCAGCAGTCCGATTAATAGCGGCGAGCAGTTCTTC. This sequence encodes CASSPINSGEQFF.

The sample holds a few counts of this clone. Other DNA sequences from this sample encode an identical CDR3 as well. The genes are TRBV7-9 and TRBJ2-1; D gene ambiguous. The CDR3 consists of 12 residues. V shed 1 base and J shed 7 bases, with 5 bases lying between them. Germline assignment: CDR1 SEHNR and CDR2 FQNEAQ (reference sequence). The DNA of the CDR3 is TGTGCCAGCAGCTTAGGGCGGAATGAGCAGTTCTTC. As protein: CASSLGRNEQFF.

The rearrangement joins TRBV9 to TRBJ2-5, with D possibly being TRBD1 or TRBD2 (5 bases each). Per the germline V gene, CDR1 is SGDLS and CDR2 is YYNGEE. There are 15 residues in the CDR3. V gave up 0 bases and J gave up 4 bases, with 13 bases separating them. CDR3 loop: CASSVGGRMGETQYF. The CDR3 DNA reads TGTGCCAGCAGCGTAGGGGGACGTATGGGAGAGACCCAGTACTTC. Variable domain in full (rest from reference TRBV9 and TRBJ2-5): DSGVTQTPKHLITATGQRVTLRCSPRSGDLSVYWYQQSLDQGLQFLIQYYNGEERAKGNILERFSAQQFPDLHSELNLSSLELGDSALYFCASSVGGRMGETQYFGPGTRLLVL.

This chain uses TRBV27 with TRBJ2-7; 13 positions match TRBD2. Per germline, CDR1 MNHEY and CDR2 SMNVEV (reference sequence). CDR3 length: 15 residues. Germline trimming cut 5 bases from V and 5 bases from J; bases unmatched to any gene: 6. CDR3 in amino acids: CASSHGTSGNDEQYF. The CDR3, as DNA: TGTGCCAGCAGTCACGGGACTAGCGGGAATGACGAGCAGTACTTC.

The chain joins TRBV9 to TRBJ2-2; 11 bases align to TRBD1. The ends lost 7 bases at V and 5 bases at J; junction bases unmatched: 10. The CDR3 is made up of 16 amino acids. Germline V gene lookup returns CDR1 SGDLS and CDR2 YYNGEE. As DNA, the CDR3 is TGTGCCAGCGGATTTGGACAGGGGGCGCTGACCGGGGAGCTGTTTTTT. The encoded protein is CASGFGQGALTGELFF.

The V and J genes are TRBV19 and TRBJ1-5; TRBD1 matches at 7 bases. Per the germline V gene, CDR1 is LNHDA and CDR2 is SQIVND (reference sequence). Trimming took 5 bases from V and 4 from J; bases not matched to a gene: 11. The CDR3 runs 16 residues. In DNA form, the CDR3 reads TGTGCCAGTAGTGGATTCTCGTCCAGGGGGAATCAGCCCCAGCATTTT. Amino acids: CASSGFSSRGNQPQHF.

This clone showed up just once. This chain links TRBV5-1 with TRBJ2-1; D is ambiguous. The CDR3 runs 15 residues. V shed 4 bases and J shed 2 bases, with 13 bases lying between them. Germline V lookup: CDR1 SGHRS, CDR2 YFSETQ. The CDR3 DNA is TGCGCCAGCAGCCAAGAGTGGATGGCCTACAATGAGCAGTTCTTC. This sequence encodes CASSQEWMAYNEQFF.

This chain uses TRBV5-8 with TRBJ1-3; D not certain. In germline, CDR1 is SGHTS, CDR2 YDEGEE. V gave up 3 bases and J gave up 1 base, with 11 bases separating them. The CDR3 is 15 amino acids. CDR3 residues: CASSSTSESGNTIYF. The CDR3 DNA is TGTGCCAGCAGCTCGACAAGCGAGTCTGGAAACACCATATATTTT. Filled out from reference TRBV5-8 and TRBJ1-3, the complete variable domain reads EAGVTQSPTHLIKTRGQQATLRCSPISGHTSVYWYQQALGLGLQFLLWYDEGEERNRGNFPPRFSGRQFPNYSSELNVNALELEDSALYLCASSSTSESGNTIYFGEGSWLTVV.

The chain is built from TRBV7-2 and TRBJ1-1; 10 nucleotides agree with TRBD1. The germline CDR1 and CDR2 sequences are SGHTA and FQGNSA. This CDR3 region has 18 residues. Unmatched junction bases numbered 14, after V lost 7 bases and J lost 0 bases. The CDR3 DNA reads TGTGCCAGCAATTTCCCGGGACAGGGGACGTTTCTGAACACTGAAGCTTTCTTT. It yields the protein CASNFPGQGTFLNTEAFF.

The chain links TRBV19 to TRBJ1-2; D unresolved. V lost 4 bases and J lost 0, with 15 bases in between. Germline assignment: CDR1 LNHDA and CDR2 SQIVND (reference sequence). The CDR3 runs 16 residues. CDR3 sequence: CASSRLLELANYGYTF. Here the CDR3 DNA reads TGTGCCAGTAGTAGACTACTGGAGTTAGCTAACTATGGCTACACCTTC.

This chain joins TRBV5-1 and TRBJ2-2; maybe TRBD2 (5 bases). With 6 bases removed from V and 1 base from J, the gap between germline ends came to 16 bases. The CDR3 covers 16 residues. CDR1 is SGHRS, CDR2 YFSETQ, per germline. CDR3 DNA: TGCGCCAGCAAATCTTCGGAGGATCTGAACACCGGGGAGCTGTTTTTT. It encodes CASKSSEDLNTGELFF.

The V and J genes are TRBV11-2 and TRBJ2-2; D might be TRBD2 (6 bases). Germline V lookup: CDR1 SGHAT, CDR2 FQNNGV. Trimming took off 6 bases at V and 7 bases at J, with 12 bases between the two ends. This CDR3 spans 13 amino acids. The CDR3 DNA sequence: TGTGCCAGCAGGGAGGGTGCGGGCGGGGAGCTGTTTTTT. It yields the protein CASREGAGGELFF.

This clone was recorded once. J is TRBJ2-5 and V is TRBV27; D may be TRBD1 or TRBD2 (5 bases each). The CDR3 extends over 17 amino acids. The V gene's germline CDR1 is MNHEY and CDR2 SMNVEV (reference sequence). V was trimmed by 1 base and J by 4 bases, leaving 19 bases between them. The DNA of the CDR3 is TGTGCCAGCAGTTTATTGGGGAGAATGGGGGTAGGAGAGACCCAGTACTTC. This gives the protein CASSLLGRMGVGETQYF.

The chain carries TRBV4-2 and TRBJ1-1; 8 nucleotides align to TRBD1. The length of the CDR3 is 15 residues. Germline CDR1 LGHNA, CDR2 YNFKEQ. V dropped 3 bases and J dropped 4; count of bases not matched to a gene: 7. The CDR3 DNA reads as TGTGCCAGCAGCCAGGGACAGGATGGGATCACTGAAGCTTTCTTT. Translating it yields CASSQGQDGITEAFF.